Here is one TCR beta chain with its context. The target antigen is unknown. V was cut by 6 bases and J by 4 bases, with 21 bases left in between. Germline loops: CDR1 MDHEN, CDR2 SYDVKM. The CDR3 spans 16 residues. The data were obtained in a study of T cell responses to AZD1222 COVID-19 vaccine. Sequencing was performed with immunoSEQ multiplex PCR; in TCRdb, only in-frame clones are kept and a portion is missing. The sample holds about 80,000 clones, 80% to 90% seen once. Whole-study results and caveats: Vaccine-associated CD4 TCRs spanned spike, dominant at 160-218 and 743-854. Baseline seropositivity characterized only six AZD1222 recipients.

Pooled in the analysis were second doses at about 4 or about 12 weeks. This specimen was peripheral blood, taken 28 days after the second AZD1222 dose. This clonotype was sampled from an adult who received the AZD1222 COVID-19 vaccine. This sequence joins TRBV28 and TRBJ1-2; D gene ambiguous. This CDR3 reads CASRKMTPGGAYGYTF. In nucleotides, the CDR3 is TGTGCCAGCAGAAAAATGACCCCGGGAGGCGCCTATGGCTACACCTTC.